The 4 T cell receptor beta chains presented below share a single source sample, sequenced in a study of shared clonotypes between healthy human individuals. Measured with immunoSEQ multiplex PCR; TCRdb has only the in-frame clones, and not every one. The repertoire consists of 2 million to 3 million clones, with roughly 93% occurring once and the leading ten covering about 0.34%. Sequenced material: naive CD4+ T cells from PBMCs. As to subset: CD45RA+ positively selected. The receptors originated from a man younger than 30 in good health. Some clones in this sample may be carry-over from other donors' samples.

In DNA form, the CDR3 reads TGCAGCGTACCCTCGGGACAGGGGAAAGCCGAAGCTTTCTTT. It translates to CSVPSGQGKAEAFF. The V call is TRBV29-1, the J call TRBJ1-1; 10 bases are a match to TRBD1. V was pared by 6 bases and J by 8 bases, with 12 bases of the junction left unmatched. Looked up from germline, CDR1 is SQVTM and CDR2 is ANQGSEA. This CDR3 is 14 amino acids long.

This chain links TRBV2 with TRBJ1-3; possible D gene TRBD1, 6 bases. Germline values: CDR1 SNHLY, CDR2 FYNNEI. V lost 9 bases and J lost 0, with 9 bases in between. This CDR3 is built from 13 residues. CDR3 DNA: TGTGCCAGTAAGACAGGCTCTGGAAACACCATATATTTT. Its translation: CASKTGSGNTIYF.

This sequence joins TRBV7-3 and TRBJ2-5; tentative D call: TRBD2 (6 bases). Germline V CDR1 and CDR2: SGHTA, FQGTGA. V was pared by 1 base and J by 4 bases, with 13 bases between. CDR3 length: 15 residues. Written as DNA, the CDR3 is TGTGCCAGCAGCTTAATGGGGCTAGCGACAGAGACCCAGTACTTC. Translated: CASSLMGLATETQYF.

The chain joins TRBV18 to TRBJ2-5; 7 bases map to TRBD1. The CDR3 has 15 residues. V was clipped by 3 bases and J by 2 bases; unmatched bases: 6. Germline V gene lookup returns CDR1 KGHSH and CDR2 LQKENI. The CDR3, as DNA: TGTGCCAGCTCACCGCGGACAGGCGAACAAGAGACCCAGTACTTC. Translation gives CASSPRTGEQETQYF.